Listed here are 2 T cell receptor beta chains from one sample, sequenced in a study of Ad26.COV2.S vaccination and SARS-CoV-2 variants. TCRdb's table, derived via immunoSEQ multiplex PCR, lists solely in-frame clones and lacks some. The table has a few hundred thousand clones, around 87% seen once; the top ten hold around 3.6%. The treatment is: approximately 18 received Ad26.COV2.S at low or high dose, single or two shots; about five received placebo; per-sample allocation not given. Sampling happened 63 days after the first vaccine or placebo injection. Sequenced material: peripheral blood, taken in a trial of Ad26.COV2.S vaccine versus placebo. All receptors come from a person between 18 and 65 years old who received the Ad26.COV2.S COVID-19 vaccine or a placebo.

V and J are TRBV10-2 and TRBJ2-1, with 9 bases matching TRBD1. The V segment lost 6 bases and the J segment 4 bases; nucleotides outside the gene matches: 7. The CDR3 sequence is 15 residues long. Germline V gene data show CDR1 as WSHSY and CDR2 as SAAADI. The CDR3 DNA reads as TGCGCCAGCAGAGTCTCCGGGACAGGGTACAATGAGCAGTTCTTC. It specifies CASRVSGTGYNEQFF.

The chain uses TRBV7-6 and TRBJ2-7, with D possibly called TRBD1 or TRBD2 (5 bases each). CDR3 length: 13 amino acids. The V and J ends lost 3 bases and 4 bases respectively, with 10 bases between them. CDR1 and CDR2 from the germline V gene are SGHVS and FNYEAQ. In nucleotides, the CDR3 is TGTGCCAGCAGCTTCGGGACGGAATACGAGCAGTACTTC. Protein product: CASSFGTEYEQYF.